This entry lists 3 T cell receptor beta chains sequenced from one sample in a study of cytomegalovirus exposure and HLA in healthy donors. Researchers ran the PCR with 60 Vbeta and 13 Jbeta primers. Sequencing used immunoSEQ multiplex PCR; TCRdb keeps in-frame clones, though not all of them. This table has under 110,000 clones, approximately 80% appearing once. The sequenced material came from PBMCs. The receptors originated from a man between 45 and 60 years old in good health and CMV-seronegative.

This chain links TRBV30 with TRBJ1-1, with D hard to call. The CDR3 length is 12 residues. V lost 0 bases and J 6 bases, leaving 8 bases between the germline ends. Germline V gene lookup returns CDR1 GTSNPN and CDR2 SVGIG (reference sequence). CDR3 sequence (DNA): TGTGCCTGGAGTGTACGGGTTCCTGAAGCTTTCTTT. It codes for CAWSVRVPEAFF. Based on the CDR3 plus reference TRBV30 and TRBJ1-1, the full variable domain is SQTIHQWPATLVQPVGSPLSLECTVEGTSNPNLYWYRQAAGRGLQLLFYSVGIGQISSEVPQNLSASRPQDRQFILSSKKLLLSDSGFYLCAWSVRVPEAFFGQGTRLTVV.

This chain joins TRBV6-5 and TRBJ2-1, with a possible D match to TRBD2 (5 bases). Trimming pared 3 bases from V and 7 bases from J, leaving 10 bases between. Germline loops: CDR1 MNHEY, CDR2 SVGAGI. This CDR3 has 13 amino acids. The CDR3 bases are TGTGCCAGCAGTTATAATCGGGGAAATGAGCAGTTCTTC. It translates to CASSYNRGNEQFF.

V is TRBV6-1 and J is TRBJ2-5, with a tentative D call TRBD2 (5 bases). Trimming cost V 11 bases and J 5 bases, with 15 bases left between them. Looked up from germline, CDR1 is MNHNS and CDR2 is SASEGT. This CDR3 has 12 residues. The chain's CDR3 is CASRGLVETQYF. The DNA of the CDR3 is TGTGCCTCCCGAGGGCTAGTGGAGACCCAGTACTTC.